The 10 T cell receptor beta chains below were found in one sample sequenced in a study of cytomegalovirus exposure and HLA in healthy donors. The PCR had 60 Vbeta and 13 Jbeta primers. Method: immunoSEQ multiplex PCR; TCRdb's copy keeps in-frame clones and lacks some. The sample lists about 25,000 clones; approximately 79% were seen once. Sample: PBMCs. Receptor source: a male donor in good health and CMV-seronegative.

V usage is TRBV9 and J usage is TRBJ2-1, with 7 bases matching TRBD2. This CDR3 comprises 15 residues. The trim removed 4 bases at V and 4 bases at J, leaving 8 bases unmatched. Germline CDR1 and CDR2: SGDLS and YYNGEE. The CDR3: CASSPTRGTYNEQFF. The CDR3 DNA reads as TGTGCCAGCAGCCCCACGCGGGGGACTTACAATGAGCAGTTCTTC.

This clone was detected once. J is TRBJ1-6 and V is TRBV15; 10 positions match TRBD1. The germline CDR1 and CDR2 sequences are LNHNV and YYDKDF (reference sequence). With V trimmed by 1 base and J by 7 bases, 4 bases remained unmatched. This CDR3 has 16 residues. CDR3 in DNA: TGTGCCACCAGCAGAGGGGGGACAGGGGAAAATTCACCCCTCCACTTT. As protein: CATSRGGTGENSPLHF. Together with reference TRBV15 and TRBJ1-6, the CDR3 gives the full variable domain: DAMVIQNPRYQVTQFGKPVTLSCSQTLNHNVMYWYQQKSSQAPKLLFHYYDKDFNNEADTPDNFQSRRPNTSFCFLDIRSPGLGDTAMYLCATSRGGTGENSPLHFGNGTRLTVT.

CDR3 DNA: TGTGCCAGCAGTTTATCGAAGGGGACGAACACCGGGGAGCTGTTTTTT. Amino acids: CASSLSKGTNTGELFF. This chain uses TRBV27 with TRBJ2-2; a weak D match, TRBD1 (5 bases). The length of the CDR3 is 16 residues. From germline, CDR1 is MNHEY and CDR2 SMNVEV (reference sequence). Trimming cost V 0 bases and J 0 bases, with 8 bases left between them.

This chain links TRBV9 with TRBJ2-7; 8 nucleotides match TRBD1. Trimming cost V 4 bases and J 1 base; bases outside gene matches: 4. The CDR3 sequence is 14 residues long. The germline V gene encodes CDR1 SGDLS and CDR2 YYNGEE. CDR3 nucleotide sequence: TGTGCCAGCAGCCCCGGGACAGGTTCCTACGAGCAGTACTTC. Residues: CASSPGTGSYEQYF.

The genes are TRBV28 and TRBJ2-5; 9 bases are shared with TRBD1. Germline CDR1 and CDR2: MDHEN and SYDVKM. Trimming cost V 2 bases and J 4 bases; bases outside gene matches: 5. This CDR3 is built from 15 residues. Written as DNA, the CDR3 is TGTGCCAGCAGTTTAAAGGGGACAGGGACAGAGACCCAGTACTTC. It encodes CASSLKGTGTETQYF.

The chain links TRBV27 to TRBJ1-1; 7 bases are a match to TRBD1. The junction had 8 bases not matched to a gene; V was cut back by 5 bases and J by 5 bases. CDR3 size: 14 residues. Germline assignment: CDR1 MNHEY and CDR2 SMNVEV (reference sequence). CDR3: CASSANRGGTEAFF. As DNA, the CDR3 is TGTGCCAGCAGTGCCAACAGGGGTGGGACTGAAGCTTTCTTT.

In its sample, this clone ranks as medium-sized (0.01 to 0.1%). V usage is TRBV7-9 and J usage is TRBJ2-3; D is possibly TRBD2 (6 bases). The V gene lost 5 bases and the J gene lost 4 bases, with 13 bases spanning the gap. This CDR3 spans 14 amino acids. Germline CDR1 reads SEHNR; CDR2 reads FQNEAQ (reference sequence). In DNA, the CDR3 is TGTGCCAGCAGCCAGGACTATTTTGCAGATACGCAGTATTTT. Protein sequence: CASSQDYFADTQYF. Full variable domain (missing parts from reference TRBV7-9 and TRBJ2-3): DTGVSQNPRHKITKRGQNVTFRCDPISEHNRLYWYRQTLGQGPEFLTYFQNEAQLEKSRLLSDRFSAERPKGSFSTLEIQRTEQGDSAMYLCASSQDYFADTQYFGPGTRLTVL.

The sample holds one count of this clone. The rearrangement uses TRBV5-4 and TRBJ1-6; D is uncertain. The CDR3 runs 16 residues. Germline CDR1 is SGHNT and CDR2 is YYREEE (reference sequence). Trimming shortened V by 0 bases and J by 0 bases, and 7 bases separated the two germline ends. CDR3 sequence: CASSLDASSYNSPLHF. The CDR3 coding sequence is TGTGCCAGCAGCTTGGACGCGAGCTCCTATAATTCACCCCTCCACTTT.

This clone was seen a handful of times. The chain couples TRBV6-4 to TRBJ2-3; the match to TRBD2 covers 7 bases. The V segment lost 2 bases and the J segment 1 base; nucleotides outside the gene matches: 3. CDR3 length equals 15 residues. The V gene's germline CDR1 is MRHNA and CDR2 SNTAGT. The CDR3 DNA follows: TGTGCCAGCAGTGACAGGGCGGGAGGCACAGATACGCAGTATTTT. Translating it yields CASSDRAGGTDTQYF.

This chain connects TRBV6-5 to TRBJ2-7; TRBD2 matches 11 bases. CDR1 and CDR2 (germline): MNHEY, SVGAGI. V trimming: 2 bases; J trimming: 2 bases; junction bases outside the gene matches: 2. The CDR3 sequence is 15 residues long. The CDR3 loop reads CASSYGTSGTYEQYF. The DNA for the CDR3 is TGTGCCAGCAGTTACGGGACTAGCGGTACCTACGAGCAGTACTTC.